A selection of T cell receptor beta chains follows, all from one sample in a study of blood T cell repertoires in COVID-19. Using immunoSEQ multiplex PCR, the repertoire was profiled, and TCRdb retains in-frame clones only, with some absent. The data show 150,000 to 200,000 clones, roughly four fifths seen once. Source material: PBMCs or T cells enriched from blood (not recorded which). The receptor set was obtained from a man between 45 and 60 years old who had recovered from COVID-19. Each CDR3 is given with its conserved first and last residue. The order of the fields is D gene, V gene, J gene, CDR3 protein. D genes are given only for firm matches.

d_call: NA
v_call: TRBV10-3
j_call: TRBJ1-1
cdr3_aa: CAISWGPAEAFF

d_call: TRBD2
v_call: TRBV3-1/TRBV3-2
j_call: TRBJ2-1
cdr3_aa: CASSRERGEQFF

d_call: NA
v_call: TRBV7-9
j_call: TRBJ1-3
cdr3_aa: CASSARESGNTIYF

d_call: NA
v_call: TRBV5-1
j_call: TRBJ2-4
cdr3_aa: CASSLSSSGGNIQYF

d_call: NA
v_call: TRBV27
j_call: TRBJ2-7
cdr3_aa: CASSLNPAPGSYEQYF

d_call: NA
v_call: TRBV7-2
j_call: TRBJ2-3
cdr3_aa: CASSSLNTDTQYF

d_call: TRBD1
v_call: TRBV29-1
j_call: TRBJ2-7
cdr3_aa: CSATRTGGYEQYF

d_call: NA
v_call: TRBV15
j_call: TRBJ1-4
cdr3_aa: CATSRGGGFEKLFF

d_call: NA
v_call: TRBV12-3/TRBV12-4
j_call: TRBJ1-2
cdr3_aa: CASSLARLGYTF

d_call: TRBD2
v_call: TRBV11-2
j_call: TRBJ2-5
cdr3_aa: CASTQSLAGGGETQYF

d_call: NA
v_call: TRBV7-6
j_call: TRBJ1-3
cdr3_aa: CASSLAGSSGNTIYF

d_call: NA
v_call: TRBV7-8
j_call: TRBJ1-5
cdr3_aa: CASSLARDQPQHF

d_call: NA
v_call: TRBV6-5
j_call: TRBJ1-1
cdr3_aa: CASSYSISGARNEAFF

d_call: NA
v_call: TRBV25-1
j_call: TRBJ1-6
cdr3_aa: CASNQGFNSPLHF

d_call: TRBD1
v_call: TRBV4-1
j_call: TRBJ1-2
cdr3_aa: CASSQLPGGKDYGYTF

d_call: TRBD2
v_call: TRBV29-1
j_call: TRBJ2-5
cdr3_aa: CSATGAGGEGSRQETQYF

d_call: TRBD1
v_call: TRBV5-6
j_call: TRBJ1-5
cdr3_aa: CASSQGQANQPQHF

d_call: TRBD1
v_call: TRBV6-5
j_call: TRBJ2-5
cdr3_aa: CASSYSGQGAMETQYF

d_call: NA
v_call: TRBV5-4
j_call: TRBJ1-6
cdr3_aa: CASSEGIGSYNSPLHF

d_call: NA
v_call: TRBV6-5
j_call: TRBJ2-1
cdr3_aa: CASRLEQGSYNEQFF

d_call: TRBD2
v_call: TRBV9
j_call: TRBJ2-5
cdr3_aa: CASSEGLAGGQYQETQYF

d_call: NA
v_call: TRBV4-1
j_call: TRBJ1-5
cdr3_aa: CASSRGENQPQHF

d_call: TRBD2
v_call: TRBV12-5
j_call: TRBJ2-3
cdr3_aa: CASGAGLAGTDTQYF

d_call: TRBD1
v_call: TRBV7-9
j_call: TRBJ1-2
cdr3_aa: CACMSGGGYTF

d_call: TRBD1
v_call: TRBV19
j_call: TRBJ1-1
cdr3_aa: CARKFEGQGNTEAFF

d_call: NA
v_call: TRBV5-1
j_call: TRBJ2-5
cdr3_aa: CASSLDFGLNQETQYF

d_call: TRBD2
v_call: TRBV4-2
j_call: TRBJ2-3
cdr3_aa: CASSQDLAGGPDTQYF

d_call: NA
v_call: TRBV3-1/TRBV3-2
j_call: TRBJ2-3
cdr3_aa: CASSRGGSSSTDTQYF

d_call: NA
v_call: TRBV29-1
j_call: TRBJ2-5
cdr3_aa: CSVEGAPGEEETQYF

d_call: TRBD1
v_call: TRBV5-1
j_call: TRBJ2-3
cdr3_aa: CASSRDRGTDTQYF

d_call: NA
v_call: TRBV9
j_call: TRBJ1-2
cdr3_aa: CASSVEEETGTLPYGYTF